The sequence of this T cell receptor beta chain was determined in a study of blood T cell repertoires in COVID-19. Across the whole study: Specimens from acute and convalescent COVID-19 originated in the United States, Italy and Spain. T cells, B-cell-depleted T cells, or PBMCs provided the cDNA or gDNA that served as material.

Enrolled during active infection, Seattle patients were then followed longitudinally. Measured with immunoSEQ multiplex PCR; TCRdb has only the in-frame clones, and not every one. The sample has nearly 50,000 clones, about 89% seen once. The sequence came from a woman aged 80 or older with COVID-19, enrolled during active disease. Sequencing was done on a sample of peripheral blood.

The chain's CDR3 is CASTRQAYNEQFF. In DNA form, the CDR3 reads TGCGCCAGCACGAGACAGGCCTACAATGAGCAGTTCTTC. The rearrangement joins TRBV5-1 to TRBJ2-1; tentative D call: TRBD1 (6 bases). In germline, CDR1 is SGHRS, CDR2 YFSETQ. The V and J ends lost 6 bases and 2 bases respectively, with 9 bases between them. The CDR3 spans 13 residues.